This is a list of T cell receptor beta chains from one sample in a study of T cell responses to AZD1222 COVID-19 vaccine. Clones were read by immunoSEQ multiplex PCR, and TCRdb kept only the in-frame ones, dropping some. This table holds 100,000 or so clones, 87% found once. Here the sequenced sample was peripheral blood, taken on day 0 of AZD1222 vaccination. All receptors come from an adult in good health. The CDR3 runs from the conserved cysteine through the conserved F or W. Each record gives: V gene, D gene, clone size, J gene, CDR3 DNA, CDR3 protein. A D gene is named only where the DNA matches it firmly. Where a row states a size, it is once, few, many or the class of an expanded clone; other rows omit it.

TRBV7-2,TRBD2,.,TRBJ2-1,TGTGCCAGCAGCCTGACTAGCGGGAGTCTCAATGAGCAGTTCTTC,CASSLTSGSLNEQFF
TRBV6-5,.,.,TRBJ2-7,TGTGCCAGCAGCTGGACCTTTGGGGAGCAGTACTTC,CASSWTFGEQYF
TRBV10-1,TRBD2,.,TRBJ2-1,TGCGCCAGCAGTGAGCTTCGGACTAGCGGGGGGAATAATGAGCAGTTCTTC,CASSELRTSGGNNEQFF
TRBV16,TRBD1,.,TRBJ2-1,TGTGCCAGCAGCCCTTCCAGGGGGTTTGAGCAGTTCTTC,CASSPSRGFEQFF
TRBV12-3/TRBV12-4,.,once,TRBJ1-4,TGTGCCAGCAGGGGTAACAGGAAGACGGAACTGTTTTTT,CASRGNRKTELFF
TRBV7-9,TRBD1,once,TRBJ1-6,TGTGCCAGCAGGTCCGGACAGGGGAGAAGTTCACCCCTCCACTTT,CASRSGQGRSSPLHF
TRBV18,TRBD2,.,TRBJ2-3,TGTGCCAGCTCACCGGCACTAGCGGTGAACACAGATACGCAGTATTTT,CASSPALAVNTDTQYF
TRBV27,.,few,TRBJ2-1,TGTGCCAGTCGATCCCATAGTCAGACAGTCTACAATGAGCAGTTCTTC,CASRSHSQTVYNEQFF
TRBV14,.,.,TRBJ1-2,TGTGCCAGTTTGTCAGGTAACTATGGCTACACCTTC,CASLSGNYGYTF
TRBV19,.,.,TRBJ1-3,TGTGCCAGTAGTATAAACCATCGCTCCTCTGGAAACACCATATATTTT,CASSINHRSSGNTIYF
TRBV11-2,.,.,TRBJ1-5,TGTGCCAGCAGCTCGGGACGACTACAGCCCCAGCATTTT,CASSSGRLQPQHF
TRBV3-1/TRBV3-2,.,.,TRBJ1-2,TGTGCCAGCAGCCAAGTTCATGGAGCTAACTATGGCTACACCTTC,CASSQVHGANYGYTF
TRBV6-5,TRBD1,.,TRBJ1-1,TGTGCCAGCAGCCCCCAGGGCAGGGGGACCACTGAAGCTTTCTTT,CASSPQGRGTTEAFF
TRBV19,TRBD2,.,TRBJ2-1,TGTGCCAGTAGTATTACGACTAGCGGGAGGAATGAGCAGTTCTTC,CASSITTSGRNEQFF
TRBV27,.,.,TRBJ1-2,TGTGCCAGCAGTTATCAGGGAGAGGGCGGCTACACCTTC,CASSYQGEGGYTF
TRBV12-3/TRBV12-4,TRBD1,.,TRBJ1-5,TGTGCCAGCCGGACAGGGAGCAATCAGCCCCAGCATTTT,CASRTGSNQPQHF
TRBV18,.,.,TRBJ2-5,TGTGCCAGCTCACCATCGGCTGAAGGAGGGGAGACCCAGTACTTC,CASSPSAEGGETQYF
TRBV2,.,.,TRBJ2-5,TGTGCCAGCAGTCCTGACTGGTCAGGGGAGACCCAGTACTTC,CASSPDWSGETQYF
TRBV11-2,.,.,TRBJ2-5,TGTGCCAGCAGTCCCGGGGAGGAGACCCAGTACTTC,CASSPGEETQYF
TRBV5-1,.,.,TRBJ1-1,TGCGCCAGCAGCTCTTACAGGGCCACTGAAGCTTTCTTT,CASSSYRATEAFF
TRBV4-2,.,.,TRBJ1-1,TGTGCCAGCAGCCAAGCGACGGCCACGAACACTGAAGCTTTCTTT,CASSQATATNTEAFF
TRBV15,.,few,TRBJ2-6,TGTGCCACCAGCAGAGAGCCCCACTCTAGCTCTGGGGCCAACGTCCTGACTTTC,CATSREPHSSSGANVLTF
TRBV29-1,.,.,TRBJ2-5,TGCAGCGTTCGGAGTGCCCGGTCAGGAGAGACCCAGTACTTC,CSVRSARSGETQYF
TRBV12-3/TRBV12-4,.,once,TRBJ1-1,TGTGCCAGCAGCTCGTTACGGGAAGCTTTCTTT,CASSSLREAFF
TRBV20-1,.,.,TRBJ2-3,TGCAGTGCTAGGCGGGTCGATACGCAGTATTTT,CSARRVDTQYF
TRBV19,.,.,TRBJ1-2,TGTGCCAGTAGTATAGACTTCGGACGGGTTAACTATGGCTACACCTTC,CASSIDFGRVNYGYTF
TRBV7-9,.,.,TRBJ2-1,TGTGCCAGCAGCTTCATTAGGGACTCTGAGCAGTTCTTC,CASSFIRDSEQFF
TRBV18,.,once,TRBJ2-1,TGTGCCAGCTCACCACCGGTTACCCACAATGAGCAGTTCTTC,CASSPPVTHNEQFF
TRBV4-1,.,.,TRBJ1-2,TGCGCCAGCAGCCAAGATTACGGCCAGGGCAACTATGGCTACACCTTC,CASSQDYGQGNYGYTF
TRBV19,.,once,TRBJ1-1,TGTGCCAGTAGTATGAGTAGGCCAGGTGCGAACACTGAAGCTTTCTTT,CASSMSRPGANTEAFF
TRBV5-1,.,.,TRBJ2-5,TGCGCCAGCAGCTTGAACGCCCAGATTGAAGAGACCCAGTACTTC,CASSLNAQIEETQYF
TRBV19,.,few,TRBJ1-6,TGTGCCAGTAGCCTCCGGTCCCCACGGTCCTATAATTCACCCCTCCACTTT,CASSLRSPRSYNSPLHF
TRBV2,.,few,TRBJ2-5,TGTGCCAGCAGTGAGGTCGAGACCCAGTACTTC,CASSEVETQYF
TRBV24-1,TRBD1,once,TRBJ1-5,TGTGCCACCAGTGATTCGGACAGGGTGAATCAGCCCCAGCATTTT,CATSDSDRVNQPQHF
TRBV9,.,.,TRBJ2-3,TGTGCCAGCAGACCCACGGGCACAGATACGCAGTATTTT,CASRPTGTDTQYF
TRBV19,.,.,TRBJ2-1,TGTGCCAGTAGTCCCCGCGGGTACAATGAGCAGTTCTTC,CASSPRGYNEQFF
TRBV9,.,.,TRBJ1-1,TGTGCCAGCAGCGTAGCCGGGGCGAACACTGAAGCTTTCTTT,CASSVAGANTEAFF
TRBV12-3/TRBV12-4,.,.,TRBJ2-2,TGTGCCACCGGCCGACATAACACCGGGGAGCTGTTTTTT,CATGRHNTGELFF
TRBV5-1,TRBD1,.,TRBJ2-5,TGCGCCAGCAGCCTCCTACCCCCGGGACAGGGAATAGGGGGAAACCAAGAGACCCAGTACTTC,CASSLLPPGQGIGGNQETQYF
TRBV6-5,.,.,TRBJ2-7,TGTGCCAGCAGTTACTCGGCCGGGCGCGAGTCCCACGAGCAGTACTTC,CASSYSAGRESHEQYF
TRBV2,.,.,TRBJ2-1,TGTGCCAGCAGTACTCGGAATGAGCAGTTCTTC,CASSTRNEQFF
TRBV6-2/TRBV6-3,.,.,TRBJ1-5,TGTGCCAGCAGTGGTTTTGCCGATCAGCCCCAGCATTTT,CASSGFADQPQHF
TRBV28,TRBD1,.,TRBJ1-5,TGTGCCAGCAGTTTGGGCACGGGGATGACAGGGGATCGGCCCCAGCATTTT,CASSLGTGMTGDRPQHF
TRBV5-6,TRBD2,.,TRBJ2-2,TGTGCCAGCAGGGTGAACTGGGCTAGCGGGGGGCCGAACACCGGGGAGCTGTTTTTT,CASRVNWASGGPNTGELFF